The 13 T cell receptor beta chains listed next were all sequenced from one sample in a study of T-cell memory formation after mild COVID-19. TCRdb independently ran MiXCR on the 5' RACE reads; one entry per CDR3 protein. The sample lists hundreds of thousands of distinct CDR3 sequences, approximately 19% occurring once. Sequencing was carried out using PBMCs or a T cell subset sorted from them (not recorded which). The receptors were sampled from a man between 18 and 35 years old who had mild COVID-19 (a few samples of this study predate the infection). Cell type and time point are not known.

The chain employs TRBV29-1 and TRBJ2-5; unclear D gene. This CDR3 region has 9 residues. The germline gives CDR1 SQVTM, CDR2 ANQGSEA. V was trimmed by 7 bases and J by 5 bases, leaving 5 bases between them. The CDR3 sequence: CSADETQYF. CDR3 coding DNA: TGCAGCGCAGACGAGACCCAGTACTTC.

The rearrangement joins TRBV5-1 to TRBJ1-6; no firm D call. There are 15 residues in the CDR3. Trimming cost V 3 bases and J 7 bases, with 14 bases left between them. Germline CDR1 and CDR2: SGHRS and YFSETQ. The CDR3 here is CASSYLRLPNSPLHF. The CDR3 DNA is TGCGCCAGCAGCTACTTAAGGCTTCCAAATTCACCCCTCCACTTT.

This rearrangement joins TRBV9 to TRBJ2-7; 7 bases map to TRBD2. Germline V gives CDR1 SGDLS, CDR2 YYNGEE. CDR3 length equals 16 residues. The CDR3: CASSEDLGGAIYEKYV. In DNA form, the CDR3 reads TGTGCCAGCAGCGAGGATTTGGGAGGGGCGATCTACGAGAAGTACGTC.

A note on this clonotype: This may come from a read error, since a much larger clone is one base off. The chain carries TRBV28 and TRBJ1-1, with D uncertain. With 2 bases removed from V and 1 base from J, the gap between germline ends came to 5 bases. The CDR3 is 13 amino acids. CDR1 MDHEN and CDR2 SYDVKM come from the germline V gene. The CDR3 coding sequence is TGTGCCAGCAGTTTACGACCGAACACTGAAGCTTTCTTT. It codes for CASSLRPNTEAFF.

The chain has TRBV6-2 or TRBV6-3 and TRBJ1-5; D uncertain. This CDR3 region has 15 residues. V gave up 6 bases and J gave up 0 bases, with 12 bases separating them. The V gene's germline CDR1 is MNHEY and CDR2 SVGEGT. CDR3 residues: CASSLRVYSNQPQHF. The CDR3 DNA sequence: TGTGCCAGCAGCCTACGGGTTTATAGCAATCAGCCCCAGCATTTT.

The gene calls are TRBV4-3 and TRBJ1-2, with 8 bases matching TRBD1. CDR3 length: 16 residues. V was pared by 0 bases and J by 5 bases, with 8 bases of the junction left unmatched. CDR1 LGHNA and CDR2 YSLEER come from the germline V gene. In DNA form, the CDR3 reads TGCGCCAGCAGCCAAGATTACAGGGGGATTGGGTATGGCTACACCTTC. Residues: CASSQDYRGIGYGYTF.

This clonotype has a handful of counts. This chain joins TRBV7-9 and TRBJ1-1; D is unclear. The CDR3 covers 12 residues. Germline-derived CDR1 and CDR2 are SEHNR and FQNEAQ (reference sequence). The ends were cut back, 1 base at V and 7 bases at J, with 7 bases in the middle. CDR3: CASSLVGREAFF. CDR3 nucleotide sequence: TGTGCCAGCAGCTTAGTGGGCCGTGAAGCTTTCTTT.

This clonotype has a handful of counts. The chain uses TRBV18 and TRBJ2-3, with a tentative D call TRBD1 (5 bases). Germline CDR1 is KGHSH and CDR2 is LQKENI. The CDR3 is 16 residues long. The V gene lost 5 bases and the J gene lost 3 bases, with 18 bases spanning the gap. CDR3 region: CASSSRKGSRTDTQYF. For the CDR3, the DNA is TGTGCCAGCTCATCTCGAAAGGGGTCTAGGACAGATACGCAGTATTTT.

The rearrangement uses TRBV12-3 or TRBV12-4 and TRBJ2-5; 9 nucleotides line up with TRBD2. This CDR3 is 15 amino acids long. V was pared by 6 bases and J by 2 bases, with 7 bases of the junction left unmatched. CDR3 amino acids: CASRSERGAQETQYF. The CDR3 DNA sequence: TGTGCCAGCAGATCCGAGCGGGGGGCTCAAGAGACCCAGTACTTC.

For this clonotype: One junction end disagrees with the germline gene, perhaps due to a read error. The CDR3 nucleotides read TGTGCTAGCAGCGACCGGACAGGGAACACCGGGGAGCTGTTTTTT. It yields the protein CASSDRTGNTGELFF. The chain is built from TRBV7-7 and TRBJ2-2; 7 nucleotides line up with TRBD1. The CDR3 loop spans 15 amino acids. CDR1 is SSHAT, CDR2 FNYEAQ, per germline (reference sequence).

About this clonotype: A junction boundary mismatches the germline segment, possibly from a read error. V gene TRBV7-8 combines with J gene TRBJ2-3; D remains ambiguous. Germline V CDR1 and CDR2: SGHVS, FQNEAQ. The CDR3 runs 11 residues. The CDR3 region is CANSPPGTQYF. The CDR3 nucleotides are TGTGCCAACAGCCCACCCGGTACGCAGTATTTT. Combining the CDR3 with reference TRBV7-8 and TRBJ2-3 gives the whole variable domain GAGVSQSPRYKVAKRGQDVALRCDPISGHVSLFWYQQALGQGPEFLTYFQNEAQLDKSGLPSDRFFAERPEGSVSTLKIQRTQQEDSAVYLCANSPPGTQYFGPGTRLTVL.

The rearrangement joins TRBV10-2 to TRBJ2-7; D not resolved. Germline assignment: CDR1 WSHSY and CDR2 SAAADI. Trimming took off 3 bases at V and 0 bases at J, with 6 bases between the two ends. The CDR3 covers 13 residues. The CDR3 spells CASSDRNSYEQYF. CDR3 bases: TGCGCCAGCAGTGACAGGAACTCCTACGAGCAGTACTTC.

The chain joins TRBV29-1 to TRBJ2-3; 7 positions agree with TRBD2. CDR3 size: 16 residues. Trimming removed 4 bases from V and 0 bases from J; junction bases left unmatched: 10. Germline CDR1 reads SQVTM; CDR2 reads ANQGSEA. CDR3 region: CSVAAGVPSSTDTQYF. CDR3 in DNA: TGCAGCGTTGCCGCGGGGGTTCCCTCTAGCACAGATACGCAGTATTTT.